This TCR beta chain was retrieved from a study of T cells in tumors after PD-1 blockade (dated by TCRdb to the late 2010s). About the investigation overall: Patients were excluded if they had prior checkpoint blockade, use of systemic immunosuppressants, or recent radiotherapy or other anti-cancer therapy within 4 weeks. Ongoing daily vismodegib 150 mg was also given to a subset of patients during anti-PD-1 treatment. On average, tumor samples had under 30,000 TCR templates (range roughly 554-99,264) and 5,000 to 7,500 unique clonotypes, 15 to 20-fold deeper than single-cell TCR sequencing. Using site-matched tumors from BCC or SCC patients sampled before and after anti-PD-1 therapy, the study carried out paired single-cell RNA and TCR sequencing. Treatment consisted of either cemiplimab 350 mg every 2 weeks or pembrolizumab 200 mg every 3 weeks. RECIST version 1.1 was the standard used to evaluate clinical response.

Details on this clone: The antigen it binds to is not known. Base qualities are not at hand, and no much larger clone is one base apart.

Here is what the overall study found, with its caveats: Exhausted CD8+ clones expanded after therapy were mostly novel clonotypes undetected pre-treatment, suggesting clonal replacement rather than reinvigoration of pre-existing clones. Around 39% of TCR clonotypes from the tumor were detected in blood, and certain novel exhausted tumor clones were present in blood collected before treatment, which suggests recruitment from the periphery. Clonal replacement was observed only between pre- and post-treatment samples and not between two pre-treatment samples, a pattern that was regarded as arguing against biopsy timing or location artifacts. The source of novel T cell clones was not identified, and lymphoid organs or rare unexpanded clones within the tumor or the tumor periphery could be included among the possible sources.

The sample's time point label is to be understood as: after anti-PD-1 therapy. Before and after PD-1 blockade, tumor biopsies came from the same primary tumor, making the samples site-matched. Genomic DNA extracted from tumor biopsies or peripheral blood was used for bulk TCRbeta sequencing, with input ranging from about 600 ng to 6,500 ng. To detect rare clonotypes with greater sensitivity than single-cell TCR sequencing, bulk TCRbeta sequencing was done on the leftover biopsy material. Every patient was a poor candidate for surgical resection and had histologically proven advanced or metastatic basal or squamous cell carcinoma. The basal cell carcinoma cohort was made up of roughly ten patients, and bulk tumor TCR sequencing was performed for 8 or 9 of these patients. Fresh biopsies came from the site of the primary tumor, and part of the tissue was kept in RNAlater for exome and bulk TCR sequencing.

V is cut back by 2 bases and J by 5 bases, with 13 bases in the junction unmatched. For CDR1 and CDR2, the germline V gene lists SGHDN and FVKESK. CDR3 length: 18 amino acids, cysteine to phenylalanine. The sequence is cut down to CDR3 DNA, 54 bases in frame from base 1. The immunoSEQ platform was used to carry out deep TCRbeta sequencing. Per the source publication's procedure: For further analysis, only productive rearrangements were exported out of the immunoSEQ Analyzer. Clones with significant expansion or contraction between timepoints were called with a two-sided binomial test at Bonferroni-corrected P below 0.01. T cell phenotypes were assigned to bulk TCRbeta clonotypes by matching the clonotypes to single-cell RNA+TCR-seq clones that had the same TCRbeta sequence. Clone enrichment in tumor was computed as tumor frequency divided by PBMC frequency from bulk TCR sequencing. GLIPH was used to group TCRs into specificity groups, clusters of distinct TCRs likely recognizing common antigens via shared CDR3 motifs. TCRdb re-hosts the immuneACCESS table, in-frame sequences only. Its copies lack some clones; in the studies checked, an unresolved V gene accounts for under half of them, and the cause for the rest is not known. For V, J and clone size, that table is used; D and trimming come from the DNA. Here the sample has 10,000 to 11,000 clones; approximately 65% occur a single time. Around 14% of the sample goes to the ten largest clones.

This receptor was identified in a human donor with basal cell carcinoma. Sequencing used tumor tissue, obtained after anti-PD-1 treatment. This chain joins TRBV14 to TRBJ2-1, with 9 bases matching TRBD1. The CDR3 protein sequence reads: CASSQPPGQGIDHNEQFF. At the DNA level, the sequence is TGTGCCAGCAGCCAACCTCCGGGACAGGGTATCGACCACAATGAGCAGTTCTTC.